Listed below are T cell receptor beta chains from one sample, sequenced in a study of blood T cell repertoires in COVID-19. The method was immunoSEQ multiplex PCR; TCRdb's version includes in-frame clones alone and lacks a portion of them. The data hold some 200,000 clones, with under 90% observed a single time. The sample taken for sequencing was peripheral blood. These TCRs come from a woman aged 55-69 years who had recovered from COVID-19. Each CDR3 is given with its conserved first and last residue. A D gene is named only where the DNA matches it firmly. The size field is filled for only some rows; it gives once, few, many or a size class.

J gene: TRBJ1-5
clone size: -
D gene: TRBD1
V gene: TRBV19
CDR3 DNA: TGTGCCAGTAGGCGGGACAGGGTTTATAGCAATCAGCCCCAGCATTTT
CDR3 protein: CASRRDRVYSNQPQHF

J gene: TRBJ2-5
clone size: -
D gene: -
V gene: TRBV18
CDR3 DNA: TGTGCCAGCTCACCGCTAGCCGGGGTAGGGACCCAGTACTTC
CDR3 protein: CASSPLAGVGTQYF

J gene: TRBJ1-6
clone size: -
D gene: -
V gene: TRBV19
CDR3 DNA: TGTGCCAGTAGTATGGCAGATAATTCACCCCTCCACTTT
CDR3 protein: CASSMADNSPLHF

J gene: TRBJ2-7
clone size: -
D gene: -
V gene: TRBV3-1/TRBV3-2
CDR3 DNA: TGTGCCAGCAGCCAATGGTTCAGGGGCCTCACCTACGAGCAGTACTTC
CDR3 protein: CASSQWFRGLTYEQYF

J gene: TRBJ2-5
clone size: -
D gene: TRBD2
V gene: TRBV3-1/TRBV3-2
CDR3 DNA: TGTGCCAGCAGCCGCGTGACCGGACTAGTAAAGACCCAGTACTTC
CDR3 protein: CASSRVTGLVKTQYF

J gene: TRBJ2-1
clone size: once
D gene: TRBD1
V gene: TRBV6-5
CDR3 DNA: TGTGCCAGCAGCGGACAGGGGTGGTACAATGAGCAGTTCTTC
CDR3 protein: CASSGQGWYNEQFF

J gene: TRBJ2-2
clone size: -
D gene: -
V gene: TRBV2
CDR3 DNA: TGTGCCAGCAGTTGGGCCCTGCAAGGGGAGCTGTTTTTT
CDR3 protein: CASSWALQGELFF

J gene: TRBJ2-1
clone size: few
D gene: TRBD1
V gene: TRBV11-2
CDR3 DNA: TGTGCCAGCAGCTTAGATCGGGACAGGGAGGACAATGAGCAGTTCTTC
CDR3 protein: CASSLDRDREDNEQFF

J gene: TRBJ2-5
clone size: -
D gene: -
V gene: TRBV11-3
CDR3 DNA: TGTGCCAGCAGCTTGGGGCACAGGGGGGGGGCACAAGAGACCCAGTACTTC
CDR3 protein: CASSLGHRGGAQETQYF

J gene: TRBJ2-2
clone size: few
D gene: -
V gene: TRBV3-1/TRBV3-2
CDR3 DNA: TGTGCCAGCAGCCAAGCTGGGGGCGGCGGGGAGCTGTTTTTT
CDR3 protein: CASSQAGGGGELFF

J gene: TRBJ1-4
clone size: -
D gene: TRBD1
V gene: TRBV12-5
CDR3 DNA: TGTGCTAGTGGTCTAGGGACAGCTGCAACTAATGAAAAACTGTTTTTT
CDR3 protein: CASGLGTAATNEKLFF

J gene: TRBJ1-5
clone size: -
D gene: -
V gene: TRBV2
CDR3 DNA: TGTGCCAGCAAGCGGGACATAGAGCAGCCCCAGCATTTT
CDR3 protein: CASKRDIEQPQHF

J gene: TRBJ2-7
clone size: -
D gene: TRBD1
V gene: TRBV5-4
CDR3 DNA: TGTGCCAGCAGCTCGGACAGGCTCGGCTCCTACGAGCAGTACTTC
CDR3 protein: CASSSDRLGSYEQYF

J gene: TRBJ2-3
clone size: -
D gene: TRBD2
V gene: TRBV15
CDR3 DNA: TGTGCCACCAGCAGAGATGCAGAGCTAGCGGGCACAGATACGCAGTATTTT
CDR3 protein: CATSRDAELAGTDTQYF

J gene: TRBJ2-1
clone size: -
D gene: TRBD2
V gene: TRBV6-6
CDR3 DNA: TGTGCCAGCAGCCGACAAGAGACCGTAACTAGCGGGGGGGCAAATGAGCAGTTCTTC
CDR3 protein: CASSRQETVTSGGANEQFF

J gene: TRBJ2-7
clone size: -
D gene: -
V gene: TRBV7-9
CDR3 DNA: TGTGCCAGCAGCGCGGACTCCCTGGGGGAGCAGTACTTC
CDR3 protein: CASSADSLGEQYF

J gene: TRBJ2-1
clone size: once
D gene: TRBD2
V gene: TRBV6-4
CDR3 DNA: TGTGCCAGCAGTGTATCTAGCGGGGGCGGCAATGAGCAGTTCTTC
CDR3 protein: CASSVSSGGGNEQFF

J gene: TRBJ2-7
clone size: -
D gene: -
V gene: TRBV13
CDR3 DNA: TGTGCCAGCAGCTTAGGCGACAGCTACGAGCAGTACTTC
CDR3 protein: CASSLGDSYEQYF

J gene: TRBJ1-1
clone size: -
D gene: -
V gene: TRBV6-5
CDR3 DNA: TGTGCCAGCAGTTACGGCAGGTGGAGGGGTGAAGCTTTCTTT
CDR3 protein: CASSYGRWRGEAFF

J gene: TRBJ2-5
clone size: -
D gene: -
V gene: TRBV2
CDR3 DNA: TGTGCCAGCAGTGGGTTAGCGGAAGAGACCCAGTACTTC
CDR3 protein: CASSGLAEETQYF

J gene: TRBJ2-7
clone size: -
D gene: -
V gene: TRBV18
CDR3 DNA: TGTGCCAGCTCACCTGACATCGCCTACGAGCAGTACTTC
CDR3 protein: CASSPDIAYEQYF

J gene: TRBJ2-2
clone size: once
D gene: TRBD1
V gene: TRBV5-1
CDR3 DNA: TGCGCCAGCAACCCGGGACAGGGGGCAGCAACCGGGGAGCTGTTTTTT
CDR3 protein: CASNPGQGAATGELFF

J gene: TRBJ1-4
clone size: few
D gene: TRBD1
V gene: TRBV9
CDR3 DNA: TGTGCCAGCAGCACGACAGGGCGGGGTGAAAAACTGTTTTTT
CDR3 protein: CASSTTGRGEKLFF

J gene: TRBJ2-5
clone size: -
D gene: TRBD1
V gene: TRBV30
CDR3 DNA: TGTGCCTGGAGTCCTGGGACAGGGGACGAGACCCAGTACTTC
CDR3 protein: CAWSPGTGDETQYF

J gene: TRBJ2-5
clone size: -
D gene: TRBD2
V gene: TRBV11-1
CDR3 DNA: TGTGCCAGCAGTCAAGGGACTAGCGCAGAGACCCAGTACTTC
CDR3 protein: CASSQGTSAETQYF

J gene: TRBJ2-2
clone size: -
D gene: TRBD1
V gene: TRBV5-6
CDR3 DNA: TGTGCCAGCAGCTCGAGACAAGGGACAGGGGACACCGGGGAGCTGTTTTTT
CDR3 protein: CASSSRQGTGDTGELFF